This TCR beta chain comes out of a study of Graves' ophthalmopathy and Graves' hyperthyroidism. Study-wide results and limits: Stable hyperthyroidism and ophthalmopathy were told apart by a 13-signature model, which achieved about 88% sensitivity and approximately 81% specificity.

This CDR3 has 13 amino acids. Germline V lookup: CDR1 ENHRY, CDR2 SYGVKD. J gave up 8 bases and V 10 bases, and 9 bases lay outside the gene matches. A note on this clonotype: Its matching antigen is unknown.

RNA transcripts served as template for amplifying TCR beta CDR3 sequences. An opening RT-PCR round employed HTBI primers and preceded a second-round multiplex PCR. TCRdb re-analysed the multiplex PCR reads in MiXCR, keeping a single row per CDR3 protein. Of over a million distinct CDR3 sequences in the sample, about two fifths were seen once. The gene calls are TRBV10-3 and TRBJ1-2, with 11 bases aligning to TRBD1. The sample was peripheral blood or thyroid tissue (not recorded which). The source of this sequence is an adult man with Graves' hyperthyroidism. CDR3 residues: CASAKGTGGGYTF. The CDR3 bases are TGTGCCAGCGCCAAAGGGACAGGGGGAGGCTACACCTTC.